Listed here are 24 T cell receptor beta chains from one sample, sequenced in a study of T cell responses to AZD1222 COVID-19 vaccine. Measured with immunoSEQ multiplex PCR; TCRdb has only the in-frame clones, and not every one. The table shows 110,000 to 150,000 clones, with roughly 90% occurring only once. The sample here was peripheral blood, taken 28 days after the second AZD1222 dose. These receptors originate from an adult who received the AZD1222 COVID-19 vaccine.

The J gene is TRBJ2-1, the V gene TRBV3-1 (or the pseudogene TRBV3-2); D is uncertain. The CDR3 contains 15 residues. Deletions cut 2 bases from V and 2 bases from J, with 10 bases between. Germline lookup yields CDR1 LGHDT and CDR2 YNNKEL (reference sequence). CDR3 amino acids: CASSQRGSTYNEQFF. The CDR3 bases are TGTGCCAGCAGCCAACGAGGCTCGACCTACAATGAGCAGTTCTTC.

This clone was counted only a few times. The CDR3 DNA reads as TGTGCCAGCAGCCCAGGGTTTGCAACTAATGAAAAACTGTTTTTT. This encodes CASSPGFATNEKLFF. V usage is TRBV7-9 and J usage is TRBJ1-4, with a tentative D call TRBD1 (5 bases). This CDR3 is 15 amino acids long. Germline V gene data show CDR1 as SEHNR and CDR2 as FQNEAQ (reference sequence). V was shortened by 5 bases and J by 0 bases, with 10 bases between the two germline ends.

This chain uses TRBV19 with TRBJ1-2, with D maybe TRBD1 (6 bases). Germline CDR1 reads LNHDA; CDR2 reads SQIVND (reference sequence). The CDR3 runs 15 residues. Trimming shortened V by 5 bases and J by 5 bases, and 18 bases separated the two germline ends. CDR3 residues: CASSRFLRGYYGYTF. The CDR3 DNA is TGTGCCAGTAGTCGGTTCCTAAGGGGGTATTATGGCTACACCTTC.

The chain joins TRBV6-4 to TRBJ2-3, with TRBD2 matching 10 bases. The CDR3 length is 15 residues. J was trimmed by 6 bases and V by 3 bases; bases with no gene match: 6. CDR1 MRHNA and CDR2 SNTAGT come from the germline V gene. CDR3 sequence: CASSEGAGGPDTQYF. The CDR3 DNA sequence: TGTGCCAGCAGTGAGGGAGCGGGAGGGCCGGATACGCAGTATTTT.

The chain is built from TRBV18 and TRBJ2-2, with a weak D call TRBD2 (5 bases). The germline gives CDR1 KGHSH, CDR2 LQKENI. This CDR3 contains 17 residues. V was shortened by 0 bases and J by 4 bases, with 15 bases between the two germline ends. The DNA of the CDR3 is TGTGCCAGCTCACCACCGGGTAACGGAGGACGCACCGGGGAGCTGTTTTTT. Translation gives CASSPPGNGGRTGELFF.

The J gene is TRBJ1-1, the V gene TRBV27, with D possibly being TRBD1 (5 bases). The germline V and J ends were trimmed by 6 bases and 1 base, with 15 bases remaining between them. Germline V CDR1 and CDR2: MNHEY, SMNVEV (reference sequence). The CDR3 loop spans 15 amino acids. This chain's CDR3 is CASRTVGVGNTEAFF. The CDR3, as DNA: TGTGCCAGCAGAACGGTGGGGGTGGGGAACACTGAAGCTTTCTTT.

This clone was recorded once. This chain uses TRBV2 with TRBJ1-1; D not resolved. The V end lost 7 bases, the J end lost 9 bases, and 15 bases lay between the germline ends. The CDR3 loop spans 12 amino acids. Germline loops: CDR1 SNHLY, CDR2 FYNNEI. The CDR3 DNA sequence: TGTGCCAGCAACGAGGGAGGACTACAAGCTTTCTTT. This translates into CASNEGGLQAFF.

The chain joins TRBV7-9 to TRBJ1-5; D is undetermined. Trimming stripped 1 base from V and 2 bases from J, with 9 bases between. The CDR3 sequence is 15 residues long. Germline values: CDR1 SEHNR, CDR2 FQNEAQ (reference sequence). The CDR3 reads CASSLEGFGNQPQHF. The CDR3 coding sequence is TGTGCCAGCAGCTTAGAGGGATTCGGCAATCAGCCCCAGCATTTT. Combining the CDR3 with reference TRBV7-9 and TRBJ1-5 gives the whole variable domain DTGVSQNPRHKITKRGQNVTFRCDPISEHNRLYWYRQTLGQGPEFLTYFQNEAQLEKSRLLSDRFSAERPKGSFSTLEIQRTEQGDSAMYLCASSLEGFGNQPQHFGDGTRLSIL.

The chain has TRBV6-5 and TRBJ1-6; maybe TRBD1 (6 bases). V lost 8 bases to trimming and J lost 7 bases, with 15 bases between them. This CDR3 contains 14 residues. The V gene's germline CDR1 is MNHEY and CDR2 SVGAGI. The CDR3 nucleotides read TGTGCCAGCGGGTATGGGGGGCCGAATTCACCCCTCCACTTT. This encodes CASGYGGPNSPLHF.

This rearrangement joins TRBV6-5 to TRBJ1-2, with TRBD1 matching 7 bases. The V gene's germline CDR1 is MNHEY and CDR2 SVGAGI. The CDR3 extends over 13 amino acids. Trimming cost V 5 bases and J 6 bases; bases outside gene matches: 6. CDR3 region: CASSRDRVDGYTF. Here the CDR3 DNA reads TGTGCCAGCAGTCGAGACAGGGTGGATGGCTACACCTTC.

The gene calls are TRBV7-9 and TRBJ2-7; 9 nucleotides line up with TRBD2. This CDR3 region has 14 residues. Germline V gene data show CDR1 as SEHNR and CDR2 as FQNEAQ (reference sequence). Germline trimming cut 5 bases from V and 3 bases from J; bases unmatched to any gene: 5. Here the CDR3 DNA reads TGTGCCAGCAGCGCCGGGACTAGCCGCTACGAGCAGTACTTC. This codes for CASSAGTSRYEQYF.

For the CDR3, the DNA is TGTGCCAGCAGCTTGGCCAAGTCACTCCTGGGGGTGAACACTGAAGCTTTCTTT. Translation gives CASSLAKSLLGVNTEAFF. This chain connects TRBV5-8 to TRBJ1-1, with a weak D call TRBD1 (5 bases). The germline V and J ends were trimmed by 0 bases and 0 bases, with 18 bases remaining between them. From germline, CDR1 is SGHTS and CDR2 YDEGEE. The CDR3 extends over 18 amino acids.

The DNA of the CDR3 is TGTGCCAGCTCACCACGGGAGGTTGGGAACACTGAAGCTTTCTTT. Translated: CASSPREVGNTEAFF. The genes are TRBV18 and TRBJ1-1; D is unclear. The germline CDR1 and CDR2 sequences are KGHSH and LQKENI. This CDR3 spans 15 amino acids. V was trimmed by 1 base and J by 1 base, leaving 10 bases between them.

This rearrangement joins TRBV24-1 to TRBJ1-5; the D is unclear. The germline V gene encodes CDR1 KGHDR and CDR2 SFDVKD. Trimming left V 4 bases short and J 15 bases short, with 18 bases between. CDR3 size: 13 residues. This CDR3 is CATSEQGSPVWHF. For the CDR3, the DNA is TGTGCCACCAGTGAGCAAGGCAGTCCAGTGTGGCATTTT.

The V and J genes are TRBV4-1 and TRBJ1-5; 9 bases agree with TRBD1. Germline V gene lookup returns CDR1 MGHRA and CDR2 YSYEKL. After removal of 3 bases from V and 4 bases from J, the junction contained 13 bases not matched to a gene. CDR3 length: 18 amino acids. The CDR3 sequence: CASSHRPPGDRVNQPQHF. The DNA for the CDR3 is TGCGCCAGCAGCCACCGCCCCCCGGGGGACAGGGTGAATCAGCCCCAGCATTTT.

This clone was seen just once. The rearrangement joins TRBV5-1 to TRBJ2-7, with D maybe TRBD2 (6 bases). The ends were cut back, 4 bases at V and 3 bases at J, with 17 bases in the middle. Per the germline V gene, CDR1 is SGHRS and CDR2 is YFSETQ. CDR3 length: 15 amino acids. The CDR3 region is CASSPSLEGFYEQYF. CDR3 DNA sequence: TGCGCCAGCAGCCCCTCCTTGGAGGGTTTCTACGAGCAGTACTTC. Filled out from reference TRBV5-1 and TRBJ2-7, the complete variable domain reads KAGVTQTPRYLIKTRGQQVTLSCSPISGHRSVSWYQQTPGQGLQFLFEYFSETQRNKGNFPGRFSGRQFSNSRSEMNVSTLELGDSALYLCASSPSLEGFYEQYFGPGTRLTVT.

The V and J genes are TRBV19 and TRBJ2-5, with a possible D match to TRBD1 (5 bases). V lost 5 bases and J 1 base, leaving 11 bases between the germline ends. This CDR3 has 14 amino acids. Germline V lookup: CDR1 LNHDA, CDR2 SQIVND (reference sequence). Here the CDR3 reads CASSPLDSQETQYF. The CDR3, as DNA: TGTGCCAGTAGTCCTCTCGACAGCCAAGAGACCCAGTACTTC.

The table lists this clone with a count of one. The rearrangement uses TRBV27 and TRBJ1-3; possible D gene TRBD1, 5 bases. The germline CDR1 and CDR2 sequences are MNHEY and SMNVEV (reference sequence). The CDR3 loop spans 16 amino acids. Deletions cut 0 bases from V and 4 bases from J, with 13 bases between. The CDR3 sequence: CASSLSARVGGNTIYF. The CDR3 region has the DNA TGTGCCAGCAGTTTATCCGCCAGGGTGGGGGGAAACACCATATATTTT.

The chain combines TRBV6-6 with TRBJ2-5, with D perhaps matching TRBD1 (5 bases). This CDR3 comprises 14 residues. CDR1 MNHNY and CDR2 SVGAGI come from the germline V gene (reference sequence). Deletions cut 0 bases from V and 2 bases from J, with 7 bases between. This CDR3 is CASSYSGQQETQYF. The CDR3 DNA is TGTGCCAGCAGTTACTCGGGGCAGCAAGAGACCCAGTACTTC.

About this clone itself: The same CDR3 is also encoded by other DNA sequences in this sample. The chain has TRBV7-9 and TRBJ1-3; D remains ambiguous. This CDR3 is built from 14 residues. Germline V gives CDR1 SEHNR, CDR2 FQNEAQ (reference sequence). The V gene lost 1 base and the J gene lost 2 bases, with 6 bases spanning the gap. CDR3 protein: CASSLGGAGNTIYF. The CDR3 DNA is TGTGCCAGCAGCTTAGGGGGAGCTGGAAACACCATATATTTT.

V is TRBV5-1 and J is TRBJ2-5, with a possible D match to TRBD2 (6 bases). This CDR3 is built from 14 residues. Germline values: CDR1 SGHRS, CDR2 YFSETQ. V was shortened by 0 bases and J by 4 bases, with 10 bases between the two germline ends. The CDR3 here is CASSLALGGETQYF. As DNA, the CDR3 is TGCGCCAGCAGCTTGGCCCTGGGAGGAGAGACCCAGTACTTC.

The V and J genes are TRBV20-1 and TRBJ2-7; D is possibly TRBD1 or TRBD2 (6 bases each). Germline V gene data show CDR1 as DFQATT and CDR2 as SNEGSKA (reference sequence). This CDR3 contains 13 residues. The V end lost 6 bases, the J end lost 5 bases, and 17 bases lay between the germline ends. The CDR3 sequence: CSASRGLLHEQYF. In nucleotides, the CDR3 is TGCAGTGCGAGTCGGGGGCTTCTTCACGAGCAGTACTTC.

Only a few counts were recorded for this clone. This sequence joins TRBV5-6 and TRBJ1-5; 7 nucleotides line up with TRBD1. CDR3 length: 15 residues. Germline assignment: CDR1 SGHDT and CDR2 YYEEEE. With V trimmed by 2 bases and J by 0 bases, 2 bases remained unmatched. The CDR3 loop is CASSLRQGSNQPQHF. DNA of the CDR3: TGTGCCAGCAGCTTACGACAGGGTAGCAATCAGCCCCAGCATTTT.

The genes are TRBV5-6 and TRBJ2-7, with TRBD2 matching 9 bases. CDR1 is SGHDT, CDR2 YYEEEE, per germline. This CDR3 is built from 15 residues. V lost 1 base and J lost 3; bases outside the gene matches: 5. Written as DNA, the CDR3 is TGTGCCAGCAGCTTGAACCTAGCGGGGCACTACGAGCAGTACTTC. Its protein product is CASSLNLAGHYEQYF. The full variable domain, completed using reference TRBV5-6 and TRBJ2-7, is DAGVTQSPTHLIKTRGQQVTLRCSPKSGHDTVSWYQQALGQGPQFIFQYYEEEERQRGNFPDRFSGHQFPNYSSELNVNALLLGDSALYLCASSLNLAGHYEQYFGPGTRLTVT.